The next 21 T cell receptor beta chains were all read from a single sample in a study of blood T cell repertoires in COVID-19. Here immunoSEQ multiplex PCR was the method, and the copy in TCRdb shows in-frame clones only, minus some. Of 85,000 to 100,000 clones detected, approximately 80% appear once; the ten largest clones hold approximately 4.6%. Source material: peripheral blood. The origin of the receptors is a man of 80 years or more with COVID-19, enrolled during active disease.

This sequence joins TRBV24-1 and TRBJ2-3; D is possibly TRBD1 (6 bases). Trimming removed 4 bases at V and 1 base at J, with 11 bases between. The CDR3 has 15 amino acids. Germline V gives CDR1 KGHDR, CDR2 SFDVKD. CDR3: CATSDNRVGTDTQYF. The DNA for the CDR3 is TGTGCCACCAGTGACAACAGGGTTGGCACAGATACGCAGTATTTT.

This clone showed up just a few times. This chain uses TRBV4-2 with TRBJ1-2, with a possible D match to TRBD1 (6 bases). Germline values: CDR1 LGHNA, CDR2 YNFKEQ. Between the trimmed V and J ends, which lost 0 bases and 3 bases, there was a span of 8 bases. The CDR3 sequence is 14 residues long. The CDR3 spells CASSQESGDYGYTF. The CDR3 nucleotides are TGTGCCAGCAGCCAAGAGTCAGGGGACTATGGCTACACCTTC.

The CDR3 bases are TGTGCTCCTTACGGGGGGGGACTTGGTGAGCAGTACTTC. Translated, it gives CAPYGGGLGEQYF. This sequence joins TRBV21-1 and TRBJ2-7; the tabulated D call, TRBD2, remains unverified against the DNA. TRBV21-1 is reported as a pseudogene. The CDR3 length is 13 residues.

This clone was found a few times. The chain is built from TRBV5-4 and TRBJ2-5, with D perhaps matching TRBD1 (5 bases). Germline values: CDR1 SGHNT, CDR2 YYREEE (reference sequence). The CDR3 sequence is 13 residues long. Trimming shortened V by 0 bases and J by 5 bases, and 8 bases separated the two germline ends. Here the CDR3 DNA reads TGTGCCAGCAGCTTGGGGGGCTTGGAGACCCAGTACTTC. This gives the protein CASSLGGLETQYF.

This sequence joins TRBV7-8 and TRBJ1-3, with TRBD1 identical over 8 bases. The CDR3 runs to 15 residues. V lost 4 bases and J lost 9; bases outside the gene matches: 11. Germline V gene sequence: CDR1 SGHVS, CDR2 FQNEAQ. This chain's CDR3 is CASSWDRSSGSTIYF. CDR3 nucleotide sequence: TGTGCCAGCAGCTGGGACAGGAGCTCGGGCTCCACCATATATTTT. Drawing the rest from reference TRBV7-8 and TRBJ1-3, the complete variable domain is GAGVSQSPRYKVAKRGQDVALRCDPISGHVSLFWYQQALGQGPEFLTYFQNEAQLDKSGLPSDRFFAERPEGSVSTLKIQRTQQEDSAVYLCASSWDRSSGSTIYFGEGSWLTVV.

The rearrangement uses TRBV7-7 and TRBJ2-5; 12 bases agree with TRBD1. The CDR3 runs to 15 residues. V shed 5 bases and J 5 bases; nucleotides not matched to a gene: 6. Germline V lookup: CDR1 SSHAT, CDR2 FNYEAQ (reference sequence). CDR3 coding DNA: TGTGCCAGCAGCCCCGGGACAGGGGGCTGGGAGACCCAGTACTTC. Protein sequence: CASSPGTGGWETQYF.

The chain links TRBV20-1 to TRBJ2-5; 15 nucleotides match TRBD2. The V segment lost 3 bases and the J segment 4 bases; nucleotides outside the gene matches: 9. CDR1 is DFQATT, CDR2 SNEGSKA, per germline (reference sequence). This CDR3 spans 17 amino acids. CDR3: CSASRTSGGARGETQYF. The CDR3 DNA reads as TGCAGTGCTAGTCGGACTAGCGGGGGGGCCAGGGGAGAGACCCAGTACTTC.

This sequence joins TRBV24-1 and TRBJ2-1; D gene ambiguous. Germline CDR1 and CDR2: KGHDR and SFDVKD. Trimming stripped 2 bases from V and 2 bases from J, with 3 bases between. The CDR3 totals 13 residues. CDR3 DNA sequence: TGTGCCACCAGTGATTCAGCCTACAATGAGCAGTTCTTC. It encodes CATSDSAYNEQFF.

This clone came up many times. This chain links TRBV6-2 or TRBV6-3 with TRBJ2-7, with TRBD1 identical over 7 bases. This CDR3 region has 13 residues. J was trimmed by 3 bases and V by 6 bases; bases with no gene match: 5. The germline V gene encodes CDR1 MNHEY and CDR2 SVGEGT. The CDR3 loop reads CASSRTGDYEQYF. CDR3 DNA sequence: TGTGCCAGCAGCCGGACAGGAGACTACGAGCAGTACTTC.

J is TRBJ2-7 and V is TRBV14; D gene unclear. CDR1 SGHDN and CDR2 FVKESK come from the germline V gene. V was cut by 5 bases and J by 6 bases, with 14 bases left in between. This CDR3 has 13 amino acids. CDR3 DNA sequence: TGTGCCAGCAGCTTTACCCTAATCTCCGAGCAGTACTTC. It codes for CASSFTLISEQYF.

The chain employs TRBV6-5 and TRBJ2-2; D is undetermined. Trimming removed 6 bases from V and 1 base from J, with 9 bases in between. The CDR3 runs 14 residues. From germline, CDR1 is MNHEY and CDR2 SVGAGI. CDR3 DNA: TGTGCCAGCAGGCAGAATCTGAACACCGGGGAGCTGTTTTTT. This sequence encodes CASRQNLNTGELFF.

In this sample, this clone turned up many times. The V gene is TRBV3-1 (or the pseudogene TRBV3-2), the J gene TRBJ1-5; tentatively, D is TRBD1 (5 bases). This CDR3 has 15 amino acids. Per the germline V gene, CDR1 is LGHDT and CDR2 is YNNKEL (reference sequence). The V end lost 1 base, the J end lost 2 bases, and 9 bases lay between the germline ends. CDR3 amino acids: CASSQGRRGNQPQHF. Written as DNA, the CDR3 is TGTGCCAGCAGCCAAGGACGCAGGGGCAATCAGCCCCAGCATTTT.

The chain couples TRBV6-5 to TRBJ2-3; 8 bases are a match to TRBD1. Germline V lookup: CDR1 MNHEY, CDR2 SVGAGI. V shed 6 bases and J 5 bases; nucleotides not matched to a gene: 7. The CDR3 length is 14 residues. The CDR3 region has the DNA TGTGCCAGCAGCCGGGACAGGAACCGAGATACGCAGTATTTT. Protein product: CASSRDRNRDTQYF.

The CDR3 DNA reads TGTGCCAGCAGTTACCGGGAGGACAGATTTTACTACAATGAGCAGTTCTTC. Translation: CASSYREDRFYYNEQFF. The chain is built from TRBV6-2 or TRBV6-3 and TRBJ2-1; perhaps TRBD2 as D (7 bases). Trimming removed 2 bases from V and 3 bases from J, with 17 bases in between. CDR3 length equals 17 residues. Germline V CDR1 and CDR2: MNHEY, SVGEGT.

The rearrangement joins TRBV6-2 or TRBV6-3 to TRBJ1-6; possibly TRBD1 for D (6 bases). Germline V gene lookup returns CDR1 MNHEY and CDR2 SVGEGT. V shed 4 bases and J shed 5 bases, with 12 bases lying between them. The CDR3 totals 15 residues. The CDR3 spells CASSLSGTHNSPLHF. In nucleotides, the CDR3 is TGTGCCAGCAGTTTGTCAGGGACACATAATTCACCCCTCCACTTT.

This chain connects TRBV9 to TRBJ1-3, with D hard to call. There are 16 residues in the CDR3. Germline CDR1 is SGDLS and CDR2 is YYNGEE. The V end was cut by 0 bases, the J end by 4 bases, with 14 bases between. The CDR3 nucleotides are TGTGCCAGCAGCGTAGGGGGAGGGCTAGGCGGAAACACCATATATTTT. The encoded protein is CASSVGGGLGGNTIYF. The full variable domain, rest sourced from reference TRBV9 and TRBJ1-3, is DSGVTQTPKHLITATGQRVTLRCSPRSGDLSVYWYQQSLDQGLQFLIQYYNGEERAKGNILERFSAQQFPDLHSELNLSSLELGDSALYFCASSVGGGLGGNTIYFGEGSWLTVV.

This clone was counted ten times or more. V usage is TRBV29-1 and J usage is TRBJ2-3; 8 positions agree with TRBD1. The CDR3 length is 14 residues. V lost 4 bases, J lost 1 base, and 4 bases stayed unmatched. Per germline, CDR1 SQVTM and CDR2 ANQGSEA. CDR3: CSVVTGGGTDTQYF. The CDR3 DNA is TGCAGCGTTGTAACAGGGGGAGGCACAGATACGCAGTATTTT.

The chain carries TRBV4-3 and TRBJ1-6; 7 bases agree with TRBD1. CDR1 is LGHNA, CDR2 YSLEER, per germline. V trimming: 1 base; J trimming: 8 bases; junction bases outside the gene matches: 5. The CDR3 runs to 15 residues. The CDR3 DNA follows: TGCGCCAGCAGCCAAGCCAGGGGGGTGGATTCACCCCTCCACTTT. Translated: CASSQARGVDSPLHF.

The V gene is TRBV5-4, the J gene TRBJ2-3; TRBD2 matches at 9 bases. Trimming took 2 bases from V and 2 from J; bases not matched to a gene: 3. The CDR3 covers 15 residues. In germline, CDR1 is SGHNT, CDR2 YYREEE (reference sequence). The CDR3 here is CASSLGGGDTDTQYF. As DNA, the CDR3 is TGTGCCAGCAGCTTAGGCGGGGGGGACACAGATACGCAGTATTTT.

The genes are TRBV30 and TRBJ1-4; 11 bases are shared with TRBD1. Germline CDR1 is GTSNPN and CDR2 is SVGIG (reference sequence). This CDR3 comprises 15 residues. V was clipped by 3 bases and J by 7 bases; unmatched bases: 7. The CDR3 nucleotides are TGTGCCTGGAGCGTCGGGACAGGGGGTGGTGAAAAACTGTTTTTT. Protein sequence: CAWSVGTGGGEKLFF.

V and J are TRBV19 and TRBJ1-4; 8 bases are a match to TRBD1. Germline V gene lookup returns CDR1 LNHDA and CDR2 SQIVND (reference sequence). V gave up 3 bases and J gave up 7 bases; unmatched junction bases: 4. This CDR3 is built from 14 residues. The CDR3 DNA follows: TGTGCCAGTAGTATGACAGGGGTTTCTGAAAAACTGTTTTTT. This codes for CASSMTGVSEKLFF.